Shown below are 7 T cell receptor beta chains from a single sample sequenced in a study of CD8 T cells in Susac syndrome. RNA was extracted with the RNeasy kit, and a quantity of 0.5 to 1 ug was reverse transcribed using random hexamers. TCRdb re-analysed the immunoSEQ multiplex PCR reads in MiXCR, keeping a single row per CDR3 protein. The sample includes 200,000 or so distinct CDR3 sequences, about 94% of them seen just once. The sequenced sample was CD4+ T cells from PBMCs. Source of these receptors: a human donor with Susac syndrome.

J is TRBJ2-7 and V is TRBV7-6, with D perhaps matching TRBD1 or TRBD2 (5 bases each). From germline, CDR1 is SGHVS and CDR2 FNYEAQ. The CDR3 length is 12 residues. V was clipped by 3 bases and J by 9 bases, with 12 bases between them. The CDR3 nucleotides read TGTGCCAGCAGCTTGGGACCGGGTGGGCAGTACTTC. This gives the protein CASSLGPGGQYF.

This clonotype was recorded once. The rearrangement links TRBV10-3 to TRBJ1-1; unclear D gene. Looked up from germline, CDR1 is ENHRY and CDR2 is SYGVKD. V shed 2 bases and J shed 1 base, with 14 bases lying between them. The CDR3 loop spans 16 amino acids. The CDR3, as DNA: TGTGCCATCAGTGAGCCACTCCTAGGGCCGAACACTGAAGCTTTCTTT. Translation gives CAISEPLLGPNTEAFF.

The V and J genes are TRBV7-9 and TRBJ2-2; no clear D. Germline loops: CDR1 SEHNR, CDR2 FQNEAQ (reference sequence). The length of the CDR3 is 16 residues. Between the trimmed V and J ends, which lost 5 bases and 4 bases, there was a span of 17 bases. CDR3 sequence (DNA): TGTGCCAGCAGCCAAGGGCCCCAAACGAGCACCGGGGAGCTGTTTTTT. It specifies CASSQGPQTSTGELFF. Combining the CDR3 with reference TRBV7-9 and TRBJ2-2 gives the whole variable domain DTGVSQNPRHKITKRGQNVTFRCDPISEHNRLYWYRQTLGQGPEFLTYFQNEAQLEKSRLLSDRFSAERPKGSFSTLEIQRTEQGDSAMYLCASSQGPQTSTGELFFGEGSRLTVL.

The chain uses TRBV9 and TRBJ2-2, with TRBD2 matching 8 bases. Germline CDR1 is SGDLS and CDR2 is YYNGEE. The CDR3 has 15 amino acids. V shed 3 bases and J 6 bases; nucleotides not matched to a gene: 7. In DNA form, the CDR3 reads TGTGCCAGCAGCGCGGGACTAGTTTCATCCGGGGAGCTGTTTTTT. Amino acids: CASSAGLVSSGELFF.

This chain links TRBV12-3 or TRBV12-4 with TRBJ2-4; D perhaps matches TRBD2 (7 bases). Trimming removed 5 bases from V and 0 bases from J, with 11 bases in between. CDR3 length equals 15 residues. The CDR3 DNA reads TGTGCCAGCAGTCCCGGGGGGCTAGCCAAAAACATTCAGTACTTC. This encodes CASSPGGLAKNIQYF.

This clonotype occurred once. The genes are TRBV20-1 and TRBJ1-2, with D maybe TRBD1 (5 bases). Germline V CDR1 and CDR2: DFQATT, SNEGSKA (reference sequence). V lost 5 bases, J lost 8 bases, and 15 bases lay in between. The CDR3 is 12 residues long. The CDR3 protein is CSAPLPGGGYTF. CDR3 DNA sequence: TGCAGTGCTCCTCTCCCGGGGGGAGGCTACACCTTC.

DNA of the CDR3: TGCAGTGCTAGACATCCCCCCGGGACTAGCGGGGAGTTCTTC. It codes for CSARHPPGTSGEFF. J is TRBJ2-1 and V is TRBV20-1; the match to TRBD2 covers 13 bases. The V and J ends lost 2 bases and 14 bases, in that order; junction bases with no gene match: 9. The length of the CDR3 is 14 residues. Germline values: CDR1 DFQATT, CDR2 SNEGSKA (reference sequence).